This T cell receptor (beta chain) was captured in a study of identical twins. The table lists this clonotype with many counts. Germline trimming cut 1 base from V and 7 bases from J; bases unmatched to any gene: 10. CDR3 length: 16 residues. Germline V CDR1 and CDR2: DFQATT, SNEGSKA (reference sequence). TCRdb passed the 5' RACE reads through MiXCR, listing each CDR3 protein once. The sample has about 890,000 distinct CDR3 sequences, around 12% seen once. These data were also reused for a study on yellow fever vaccine responses in identical twins.

This TCR was sampled from a woman under 30 in good health. The chain combines TRBV20-1 with TRBJ1-6, with 7 bases fitting TRBD1. Source material: PBMCs. The CDR3 DNA reads as TGCAGTGCTAGAGGTCCCGGGACAGAGGGGAATTCACCCCTCCACTTT. Translation gives CSARGPGTEGNSPLHF.